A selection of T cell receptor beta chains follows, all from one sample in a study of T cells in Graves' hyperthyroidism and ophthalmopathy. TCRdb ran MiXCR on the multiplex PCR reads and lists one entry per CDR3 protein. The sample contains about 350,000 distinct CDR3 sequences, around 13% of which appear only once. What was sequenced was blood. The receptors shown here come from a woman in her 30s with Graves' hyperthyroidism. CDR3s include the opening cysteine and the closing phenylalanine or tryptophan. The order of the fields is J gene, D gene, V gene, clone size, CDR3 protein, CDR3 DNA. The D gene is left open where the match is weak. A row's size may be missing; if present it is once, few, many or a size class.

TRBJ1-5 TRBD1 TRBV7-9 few CASSLALGQDRAHQPQHF TGTGCCAGCAGCTTAGCGCTGGGTCAGGACAGGGCCCATCAGCCCCAGCATTTT
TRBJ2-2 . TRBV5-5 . CASSLEARNTGELFF TGTGCCAGCAGCTTGGAGGCCAGGAACACCGGGGAGCTGTTTTTT
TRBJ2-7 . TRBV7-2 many CASSSPRIGDEQYF TGTGCCAGCAGCTCACCTCGGATCGGGGACGAGCAGTACTTC
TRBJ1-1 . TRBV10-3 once CAADSGMNTEAFF TGTGCCGCGGACAGCGGTATGAACACTGAAGCTTTCTTT
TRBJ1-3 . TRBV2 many CASGNSRSGNTIYF TGTGCCAGCGGGAACAGTCGCTCTGGAAACACCATATATTTT
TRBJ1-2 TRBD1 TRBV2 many CAGRQGAGYTF TGTGCCGGGAGACAGGGTGCTGGCTACACCTTC
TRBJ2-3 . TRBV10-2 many CASSESIGVPDTQYF TGCGCCAGCAGTGAGTCTATAGGCGTTCCAGATACGCAGTATTTT
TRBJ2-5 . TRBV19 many CASSSGPWKYF TGTGCCAGTAGTAGCGGCCCGTGGAAGTACTTC
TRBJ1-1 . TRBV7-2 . CASSYRGSPGTEAFF TGTGCCAGCAGTTATCGAGGGTCCCCCGGAACTGAAGCTTTCTTT
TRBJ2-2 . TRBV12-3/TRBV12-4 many CASSLQGAPDGELFF TGTGCCAGCAGTCTTCAAGGGGCCCCCGACGGGGAGCTGTTTTTT
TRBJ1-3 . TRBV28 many CASRGGGTGGNTIYF TGTGCCAGCCGAGGAGGGGGGACGGGAGGAAACACCATATATTTT
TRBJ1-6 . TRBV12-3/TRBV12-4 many CASSFNGGSYNSPLHF TGTGCCAGCAGTTTCAATGGGGGCTCCTATAATTCACCCCTCCACTTT
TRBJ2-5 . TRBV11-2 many CASSLRLVEETQYF TGTGCCAGCAGCTTGCGTCTAGTGGAAGAGACCCAGTACTTC
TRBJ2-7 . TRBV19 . CATSIMWGLDYEQYF TGTGCCACCAGTATAATGTGGGGTCTCGACTACGAGCAGTACTTC
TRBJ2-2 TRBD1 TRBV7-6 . CASSLAQGAEGTGELFF TGTGCCAGCAGCTTAGCACAGGGGGCAGAGGGCACCGGGGAGCTGTTTTTT
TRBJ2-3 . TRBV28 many CASTRPRPTDTQYF TGTGCCAGCACCAGGCCACGTCCGACAGATACGCAGTATTTT
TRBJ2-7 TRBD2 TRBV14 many CASSPGTSGPSYEQYF TGTGCCAGCAGCCCGGGGACTAGCGGGCCCTCCTACGAGCAGTACTTC
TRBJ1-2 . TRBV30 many CAWNLGAGYTF TGTGCCTGGAATCTAGGGGCTGGCTACACCTTC
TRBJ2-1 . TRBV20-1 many CSASGIAVANEQFF TGCAGTGCTAGTGGGATCGCGGTCGCCAATGAGCAGTTCTTC
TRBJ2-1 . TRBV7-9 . CASNSMSSYNEQFF TGTGCCAGCAACTCCATGAGCTCCTACAATGAGCAGTTCTTC
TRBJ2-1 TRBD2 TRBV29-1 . CSVEPSGRLNNEQFF TGCAGCGTTGAGCCTAGCGGGAGGCTAAACAATGAGCAGTTCTTC
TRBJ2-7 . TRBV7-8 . CASSLEGPGTREQYF TGTGCCAGCAGCTTAGAAGGGCCAGGGACGCGGGAGCAGTACTTC
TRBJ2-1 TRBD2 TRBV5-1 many CASILLAGGPLSEQFF TGCGCCAGCATACTATTAGCGGGAGGGCCCTTGAGTGAGCAGTTCTTC
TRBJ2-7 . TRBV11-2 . CASSQLAVYNEQYF TGTGCCAGCAGCCAACTAGCTGTCTACAATGAGCAGTACTTC
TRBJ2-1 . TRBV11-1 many CASSLTSRGYNEQFF TGTGCCAGCAGCTTAACTAGCCGGGGATACAATGAGCAGTTCTTC
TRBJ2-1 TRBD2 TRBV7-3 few CASSLSGSGSFYNEQFF TGTGCCAGCAGCTTATCCGGTAGCGGGAGCTTCTACAATGAGCAGTTCTTC
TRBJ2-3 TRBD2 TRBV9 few CASSSRTSRPDTQYF TGTGCCAGCAGCTCGCGGACTAGCAGGCCAGATACGCAGTATTTT
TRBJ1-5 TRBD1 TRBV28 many CASSSPGTDYSNQPQHF TGTGCCAGCAGCTCTCCCGGGACAGATTATAGCAATCAGCCCCAGCATTTT
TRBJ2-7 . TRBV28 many CASSQPPYRVSYEQYF TGTGCCAGCAGCCAACCCCCTTACAGGGTTTCCTACGAGCAGTACTTC
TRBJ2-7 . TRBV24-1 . CATSDATGSNRGEQYF TGTGCCACCAGTGATGCGACCGGGAGTAACAGAGGCGAGCAGTACTTC
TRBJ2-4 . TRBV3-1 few CASSHVREKNIQYF TGTGCCAGCAGCCATGTCAGGGAAAAAAACATTCAGTACTTC
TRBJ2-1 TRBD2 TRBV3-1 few CASSQEEAGDNEQFF TGTGCCAGCAGCCAAGAGGAGGCGGGAGACAATGAGCAGTTCTTC
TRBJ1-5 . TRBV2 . CASSGFRDSNQPQHF TGTGCCAGCAGTGGATTCCGGGACAGCAATCAGCCCCAGCATTTT
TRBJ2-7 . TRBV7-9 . CASSWGVRSYEQYF TGTGCCAGTTCCTGGGGGGTGCGGTCCTACGAGCAGTACTTC
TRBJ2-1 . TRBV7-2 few CASSPSESTYNEQFF TGTGCCAGCAGCCCCAGCGAATCGACCTACAATGAGCAGTTCTTC
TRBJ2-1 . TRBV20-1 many CSASSQITYNEQFF TGCAGTGCTAGCTCGCAGATTACCTACAATGAGCAGTTCTTC
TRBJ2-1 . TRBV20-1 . CSADLLSNEQFF TGCAGTGCGGATTTGTTATCCAATGAGCAGTTCTTC
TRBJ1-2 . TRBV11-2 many CASSTILLGDYGYTF TGTGCCAGCAGCACCATCCTCCTTGGCGACTATGGCTACACCTTC
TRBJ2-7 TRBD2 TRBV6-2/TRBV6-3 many CASSSAGAPSDEQYF TGTGCCAGCAGTTCCGCGGGAGCCCCTTCCGACGAGCAGTACTTC
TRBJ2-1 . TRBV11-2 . CASSSPGRSSYNEQFF TGTGCCAGCAGCTCGCCGGGGAGGAGCTCCTACAATGAGCAGTTCTTC
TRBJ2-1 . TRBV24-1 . CATSGGGAYNEQFF TGTGCCACCAGTGGAGGAGGGGCCTACAATGAGCAGTTCTTC
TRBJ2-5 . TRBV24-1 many CATSGESETQYF TGTGCCACCAGTGGAGAATCCGAGACCCAGTACTTC
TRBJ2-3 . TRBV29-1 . CSVDWLDTQYF TGCAGCGTTGACTGGCTGGATACGCAGTATTTT
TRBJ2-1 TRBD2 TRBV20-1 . CSALGSGGYNEQFF TGCAGTGCCCTAGGTAGCGGGGGCTACAATGAGCAGTTCTTC
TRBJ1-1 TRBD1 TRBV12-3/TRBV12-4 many CASSSGQGTEAFF TGTGCCAGCAGTTCGGGACAGGGCACTGAAGCTTTCTTT
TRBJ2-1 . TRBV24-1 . CATSDRLTYNEQFF TGTGCCACCAGTGACAGGCTCACCTACAATGAGCAGTTCTTC
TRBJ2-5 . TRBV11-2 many CASSLGIETQYF TGTGCCAGCAGCCTGGGTATAGAGACCCAGTACTTC
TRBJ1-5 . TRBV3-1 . CASSPQGKQPQHF TGTGCCAGCAGCCCTCAGGGAAAGCAGCCCCAGCATTTT
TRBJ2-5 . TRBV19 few CASSVRSRETQYF TGTGCCAGTAGTGTCCGTAGTAGGGAGACCCAGTACTTC
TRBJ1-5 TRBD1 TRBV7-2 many CASSPTGTNQPQHF TGTGCCAGCAGCCCGACAGGGACCAATCAGCCCCAGCATTTT
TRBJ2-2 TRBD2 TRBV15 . CATHPSGRALSTGELFF TGTGCCACCCATCCTAGCGGGAGGGCCCTTAGCACCGGGGAGCTGTTTTTT
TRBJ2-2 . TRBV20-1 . CSAPRGSVGELFF TGCAGTGCCCCACGTGGTTCGGTCGGGGAGCTGTTTTTT
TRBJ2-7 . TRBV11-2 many CASSLDPWEQYF TGTGCCAGCAGCTTAGATCCCTGGGAGCAGTACTTC
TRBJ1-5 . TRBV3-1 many CASSRTEGGQPQHF TGTGCCAGCAGCCGGACAGAAGGGGGTCAGCCCCAGCATTTT
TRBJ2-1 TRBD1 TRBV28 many CASSRDSYNEQFF TGTGCCAGCAGCCGGGACAGTTACAATGAGCAGTTCTTC